These 19 T cell receptor beta chains originate from one sample sequenced in a study of CD8+ T cells in alopecia areata. Sequencing templates came from extracted RNA that was reverse transcribed into cDNA. Clones were sequenced by immunoSEQ multiplex PCR, and TCRdb holds only the in-frame ones, with some missing. The specimen has about 120,000 clones, none found just once. The sequenced material came from lesional skin. Receptor source: a C3H/HeJ mouse with alopecia areata. The MHC haplotype of this mouse line is H2-k.

This clone was seen more than once but under ten times. TCRdb lists a protein that is different at residue 12 from the translated DNA; the protein given here uses the DNA translation. These gene names are mouse names. The CDR3 is cut off 3 residues early in the read; its end comes from the germline J gene. The chain is built from TRBV1 and TRBJ1-6, with TRBD1 matching 10 bases. TRBJ1-6 is sorted into the ORF group, with uncertain function. The CDR3 has 15 residues. V lost 4 bases and J lost 6; bases outside the gene matches: 3. The germline V gene encodes CDR1 NSQYPW and CDR2 LRSPGD (reference sequence). The CDR3 loop is CTCSVRQGANSPLYF. The part of the CDR3 DNA that was read is TGCACCTGCAGTGTCAGACAGGGGGCTAATTCGCCC.

This clone has a handful of counts. These gene names are mouse names. Read coverage stops 4 residues before the CDR3 terminus; the germline J gene supplies the remainder. This chain uses TRBV1 with TRBJ2-4; 9 bases are a match to TRBD2. The junction had 1 base not matched to a gene; V was cut back by 0 bases and J by 3 bases. Germline V CDR1 and CDR2: NSQYPW, LRSPGD (reference sequence). The CDR3 extends over 15 amino acids. The covered CDR3 bases are TGCACCTGCAGTGCAGAGGACTGGGGACAAAAC. Translated, it gives CTCSAEDWGQN. The full CDR3 protein is CTCSAEDWGQNTLYF. Full variable domain (outside the CDR3, taken from reference TRBV1 and TRBJ2-4): VTLLEQNPRWRLVPRGQAVNLRCILKNSQYPWMSWYQQDLQKQLQWLFTLRSPGDKEVKSLPGADYLATRVTDTELRLQVANMSQGRTLYCTCSAEDWGQNTLYFGAGTRLSVL.

Notes on this clone: These gene names are mouse names. Sequencing ends 4 residues short of the CDR3 end; the germline J gene provides the rest. The chain recombines TRBV1 with TRBJ2-4, with 10 positions matching TRBD1. Per germline, CDR1 NSQYPW and CDR2 LRSPGD (reference sequence). This CDR3 has 15 residues. CDR3: CTCSAPGTGENTLYF. The covered CDR3 bases are TGCACCTGCAGTGCGCCCGGGACAGGGGAAAAC.

This clone appeared many times. Genes and germline are mouse. The read is 4 residues too short to cover the CDR3 end, so that end is filled in from the germline J gene. This chain uses TRBV1 with TRBJ1-4, with D possibly matching TRBD1 (6 bases). Germline V gene sequence: CDR1 NSQYPW, CDR2 LRSPGD (reference sequence). The CDR3 runs to 15 residues. V shed 1 base and J shed 2 bases, with 8 bases lying between them. CDR3 residues: CTCSAVTGSNERLFF. The part of the CDR3 DNA that was read is TGCACCTGCAGTGCAGTCACAGGGTCCAACGAA. The full variable domain, with the rest looked up from reference TRBV1 and TRBJ1-4, is VTLLEQNPRWRLVPRGQAVNLRCILKNSQYPWMSWYQQDLQKQLQWLFTLRSPGDKEVKSLPGADYLATRVTDTELRLQVANMSQGRTLYCTCSAVTGSNERLFFGHGTKLSVL.

This clone was detected a few times. Gene names follow the mouse nomenclature. Sequencing ends 4 residues short of the CDR3 end; the germline J gene provides the rest. The V call is TRBV19, the J call TRBJ2-1, with 12 bases matching TRBD2. The CDR3 runs to 14 residues. From germline, CDR1 is FNHDT and CDR2 SITEND (reference sequence). CDR3 region: CASMTGGARAEQFF. The DNA read from the CDR3 is TGTGCCAGCATGACTGGGGGGGCGCGAGCT.

This clone was counted a few times. Gene and germline names: mouse. The read ends 4 residues early relative to the CDR3; the germline J gene fills the gap. The chain has TRBV31 and TRBJ2-1; 9 positions agree with TRBD1. Germline CDR1 GKSSPN, CDR2 SITVG. V gave up 5 bases and J gave up 3 bases; unmatched junction bases: 2. The CDR3 length is 13 residues. The CDR3 sequence: CAWSTGGYAEQFF. The CDR3 bases that were read are TGTGCCTGGTCGACAGGGGGCTATGCT.

This clone was found a few times. Gene and germline names: mouse. The CDR3 end lies 4 residues beyond the end of the read and is filled in from the germline J gene. This sequence joins TRBV13-3 and TRBJ1-2; TRBD1 might be the D (6 bases). CDR1 NNHDY and CDR2 SYVADS come from the germline V gene. CDR3 length: 13 residues. The covered CDR3 bases are TGTGCCAGCAGTGATTCAGGGGAACCC. This codes for CASSDSGEP. The complete CDR3 protein is CASSDSGEPDYTF.

This clone has at least ten counts. Germline and genes: mouse. The read ends 4 residues before the CDR3 terminus; that terminus is restored from the germline J gene. The V and J genes are TRBV1 and TRBJ2-1; maybe TRBD1 (5 bases). The V gene lost 0 bases and the J gene lost 2 bases, with 8 bases spanning the gap. Germline V gives CDR1 NSQYPW, CDR2 LRSPGD (reference sequence). The CDR3 contains 15 residues. This CDR3 reads CTCSAERQYYAEQFF. CDR3 DNA, as far as it was read: TGCACCTGCAGTGCAGAGAGACAGTACTATGCT.

This clone was seen many times. Gene names are mouse gene names. Read coverage stops 4 residues before the CDR3 terminus; the germline J gene supplies the remainder. This chain links TRBV19 with TRBJ1-2; 10 positions match TRBD1. Per germline, CDR1 FNHDT and CDR2 SITEND (reference sequence). This CDR3 is 15 amino acids long. Unmatched junction bases numbered 7, after V lost 4 bases and J lost 4 bases. The chain's CDR3 is CASSSGTGEGSDYTF. Incomplete CDR3 DNA: TGTGCCAGCAGTTCCGGGACAGGGGAGGGCTCC.

This clone was counted at least ten times. Gene names and germline refer to mouse. The read ends 4 residues early relative to the CDR3; the germline J gene fills the gap. The chain couples TRBV13-3 to TRBJ2-7, with 8 nucleotides matching TRBD1. The CDR3 spans 12 residues. CDR1 and CDR2 (germline): NNHDY, SYVADS. The CDR3 here is CASNNRGDEQYF. The CDR3 bases that were read are TGTGCCAGCAACAACAGGGGGGAT.

In the case of this clone: Gene labels here are mouse ones. The read terminates 4 residues ahead of where the CDR3 ends, so the germline J gene completes it. This chain joins TRBV19 and TRBJ2-7; 9 bases are a match to TRBD2. CDR1 is FNHDT and CDR2 is SITEND in the germline V gene (reference sequence). The CDR3 covers 14 residues. Here the CDR3 reads CASSIKLGGYEQYF. Incomplete CDR3 DNA: TGTGCCAGCAGTATCAAGCTGGGGGGGTAT.

Turning to this clone: Gene names refer to mouse genes. CDR3 DNA (partial): TGCACCTGCAGTGCAGGGGGCGGCATTTCCAACGAA. Its translation: CTCSAGGGISNE. In full, the CDR3 reads CTCSAGGGISNERLFF. The chain is built from TRBV1 and TRBJ1-4; a possible D gene is TRBD1 (5 bases). The sequenced fragment ends 4 residues before the CDR3 boundary, so the rest is inferred from the germline J gene. The germline V gene encodes CDR1 NSQYPW and CDR2 LRSPGD (reference sequence). There are 16 residues in the CDR3. Trimming removed 1 base at V and 0 bases at J, with 9 bases between.

This clone was detected a few times. All gene names here are mouse names. Coverage ceases 4 residues before the CDR3 finishes, and the germline J gene fills in the end. The chain employs TRBV19 and TRBJ2-5, with D possibly being TRBD1 (7 bases). Germline V gene lookup returns CDR1 FNHDT and CDR2 SITEND (reference sequence). This CDR3 is 14 amino acids long. This CDR3 reads CASSMSRGEDTQYF. The part of the CDR3 DNA that was read is TGTGCCAGCAGTATGAGCAGGGGGGAAGAC.

About this clone: Gene and germline names: mouse. From the germline J gene comes the end of the CDR3, since the read stops 4 residues before it. The gene calls are TRBV19 and TRBJ2-1; 9 bases are shared with TRBD1. The germline CDR1 and CDR2 sequences are FNHDT and SITEND (reference sequence). The CDR3 spans 14 residues. The ends lost 4 bases at V and 5 bases at J; junction bases unmatched: 4. CDR3 residues: CASSFTGGHAEQFF. CDR3 DNA (partial): TGTGCCAGCAGTTTCACAGGGGGCCATGCT.

This clone was detected a few times. Gene names denote mouse genes. With the read ending 4 residues before the CDR3 end, the germline J gene is used to fill in that end. The V and J genes are TRBV13-3 and TRBJ1-4; 7 positions match TRBD1. Looked up from germline, CDR1 is NNHDY and CDR2 is SYVADS. This CDR3 contains 15 residues. V lost 3 bases and J lost 4; bases outside the gene matches: 6. Incomplete CDR3 DNA: TGTGCCAGCAGTGGGGACAGAAAAAACAACGAA. This encodes CASSGDRKNNE. In full, the CDR3 is CASSGDRKNNERLFF.

Note on this clone: The genes are named according to mouse. The CDR3 is cut off 4 residues early in the read; its end comes from the germline J gene. The genes are TRBV13-3 and TRBJ2-2, with D possibly TRBD2 on 5 matching bases. CDR3 length: 15 residues. Germline V gene data show CDR1 as NNHDY and CDR2 as SYVADS. With 6 bases removed from V and 1 base from J, the gap between germline ends came to 13 bases. CDR3 region: CASISPDLNTGQLYF. Partial CDR3 DNA: TGTGCCAGCATCTCCCCGGACTTAAACACCGGG.

This clone was observed a few times. Genes and germline come from the mouse. Coverage ceases 4 residues before the CDR3 finishes, and the germline J gene fills in the end. The chain combines TRBV14 with TRBJ2-7; possibly TRBD1 for D (5 bases). Per germline, CDR1 SGHDT and CDR2 FRDEAV. This CDR3 has 13 amino acids. The CDR3 here is CASSLGHQYEQYF. The part of the CDR3 DNA that was read is TGTGCCAGCAGTTTAGGACACCAATAT. The full variable domain, rest sourced from reference TRBV14 and TRBJ2-7, is EAGVTQSPRYAVLQEGQAVSFWCDPISGHDTLYWYQQPRDQGPQLLVYFRDEAVIDNSQLPSDRFSAVRPKGTNSTLKIQSAKQGDTATYLCASSLGHQYEQYFGPGTRLTVL.

This clone was observed a handful of times. Gene names are mouse gene names. The CDR3 end lies 4 residues beyond the end of the read and is filled in from the germline J gene. This chain uses TRBV19 with TRBJ1-1, with D perhaps TRBD1 (6 bases). This CDR3 has 11 amino acids. Germline V gene sequence: CDR1 FNHDT, CDR2 SITEND (reference sequence). This CDR3 reads CASSGQTEVFF. The CDR3 DNA, read in part, is TGTGCCAGCAGCGGACAGACA.

In this sample, this clone turned up a few times. Mouse gene names and germline throughout. Read coverage stops 4 residues before the CDR3 terminus; the germline J gene supplies the remainder. The V call is TRBV17, the J call TRBJ2-1; D perhaps matches TRBD2 (5 bases). This CDR3 has 15 residues. The V and J ends lost 1 base and 0 bases respectively, with 7 bases between them. From germline, CDR1 is MNHDT and CDR2 YYDKIL. Partial CDR3 DNA: TGTGCTAGCAGTAGAGTGGGGTATAACTATGCT. Translating it yields CASSRVGYNYA. The entire CDR3 is CASSRVGYNYAEQFF.